This entry describes one T cell receptor beta chain. Which antigen it targets is not known. Base qualities are missing; no much larger clone stands one base away. The data belong to a study of blood T cell repertoires in COVID-19 (dated by TCRdb to the early 2020s). Study-wide context: Samples from collaborators originated in the United States, Italy and Spain and spanned both the acute and convalescent phases of COVID-19. Where available, HLA class I and class II types were taken from metadata supplied by the sample provider and were not determined by assay-based typing. The material from the prospective study consisted of cDNA or gDNA derived from T cells, B-cell-depleted T cells, or PBMCs. Sample metadata almost always included a de-identified subject ID, COVID-19 status, age in years and sex. The repertoires were released in a freely available public database meant as a resource for research on the immune response to SARS-CoV-2. The samples were drawn from the first 160 participants of the ongoing ImmuneRACE study and from 950 to 1,500 subjects provided by 6 global collaborators. Subjects who had been exposed to COVID-19, were actively infected with it, or had recovered from it provided the deeply sampled blood TCRbeta repertoires that made up the dataset. The study at large found these results: Clinical and demographic metadata were provided uncurated, with the amount varying by source and participant.

A distance of 9 bases separates the germline ends of V and J, which lose 8 bases and 5 bases respectively. The cysteine opens and the phenylalanine closes a CDR3 of 11 amino acids. The read is trimmed to its CDR3 DNA, 33 bases read in frame from base 1. CDR1 and CDR2 (MDHEN, SYDVKM) derive from the germline V gene. Participants in the prospective study were aged about 18 to 95 years, lived in some 24 United States geographic areas, and enrolled through a virtual design. Cohort assignment in the prospective study relied on participant-reported clinical history from a screening survey and a study questionnaire. In the prospective study, mobile phlebotomists collected whole blood, serum and a nasopharyngeal or oropharyngeal swab from each participant. Additional blood draws and questionnaires over an approximately two-month period could optionally be provided by prospective study participants. Blood samples from the prospective study were shipped frozen or at room temperature prior to DNA extraction.

The immunoSEQ Assay, a bias-controlled multiplex PCR, was used to amplify TCRbeta CDR3 regions from genomic DNA. As for how the authors treated the data: The number of nucleated cells in each sample was estimated from the amplification of reference gene primers within the assay. To quantify the absolute abundance of each unique TCRbeta CDR3 rearrangement, sequence reads were collapsed and filtered. For each sample, productive Simpson clonality was calculated as the square root of Simpson's diversity index over productive rearrangements. This is the immuneACCESS table as TCRdb keeps it, with only in-frame sequences that have V and J called. A part of the clones is gone; compared with another copy, unresolved V genes explain less than half, and the rest is unexplained. V and J calls and clone size come straight from that table; D and trimming were deduced from the DNA. For this sample there are 200,000 to 250,000 clones; 65% to 85% appear just once. The top ten clones comprise 4.3% of the sample.

The V gene is TRBV28 and the J gene is TRBJ2-5; the D gene remains uncertain. This receptor was taken from a man aged 25 to 40 with acute COVID-19. The sequenced material came from PBMCs or T cells enriched from blood (not recorded which). The sequenced DNA is TGTGCCAGCGTCTCGCGGGAGACCCAGTACTTC. This gives the protein CASVSRETQYF.